The 29 T cell receptor beta chains reported below all come from one sample, sequenced in a study of cytomegalovirus exposure and HLA in healthy donors. This PCR relied on a set of 60 Vbeta primers and 13 Jbeta primers. The repertoire was sequenced with immunoSEQ multiplex PCR; TCRdb's copy has only in-frame clones and lacks some. Of some 200,000 clones in the sample, around 75% were seen once. The material sequenced was PBMCs. The receptors come from a male donor in good health and CMV-seropositive.

The rearrangement links TRBV5-1 to TRBJ2-5; D unresolved. CDR1 and CDR2 (germline): SGHRS, YFSETQ. The V gene lost 0 bases and the J gene lost 14 bases, with 11 bases spanning the gap. The CDR3 runs 11 residues. The CDR3 DNA sequence: TGCGCCAGCAGCTTGGGGCAGGCCTCCTACTTC. Translation: CASSLGQASYF.

J is TRBJ2-1 and V is TRBV29-1; no clear D. Trimming cost V 7 bases and J 2 bases, with 15 bases left between them. The germline V gene has CDR1 SQVTM and CDR2 ANQGSEA. CDR3 length: 14 residues. This CDR3 is CSAVEPTTYNEQFF. The CDR3 bases are TGCAGCGCCGTGGAGCCTACGACCTACAATGAGCAGTTCTTC.

The chain uses TRBV4-1 and TRBJ2-1; perhaps TRBD2 as D (6 bases). The germline CDR1 and CDR2 sequences are MGHRA and YSYEKL. This CDR3 contains 13 residues. Trimming pared 1 base from V and 15 bases from J, leaving 16 bases between. Here the CDR3 reads CASSQGYRDFGFF. Here the CDR3 DNA reads TGCGCCAGCAGCCAAGGTTACCGGGACTTCGGGTTCTTC.

The chain combines TRBV21-1 with TRBJ1-1; TRBD1 is the table's D call and was not checked against the DNA. TRBV21-1 is a known pseudogene. The CDR3 is made up of 12 amino acids. CDR3 sequence: CASSKEGQVAFF. CDR3 in DNA: TGTGCCAGCAGCAAAGAAGGACAGGTAGCTTTCTTT.

Regarding this clone: Different DNA sequences within this sample yield the same CDR3. J is TRBJ1-2 and V is TRBV29-1, with a weak D call TRBD1 (6 bases). The CDR3 sequence is 12 residues long. Between the trimmed V and J ends, which lost 4 bases and 6 bases, there was a span of 12 bases. Germline V gene data show CDR1 as SQVTM and CDR2 as ANQGSEA. The CDR3 loop reads CSVVQGGDGYTF. Here the CDR3 DNA reads TGCAGCGTTGTACAGGGTGGGGATGGCTACACCTTC.

The V call is TRBV6-5, the J call TRBJ2-3, with unresolved D. The CDR3 contains 15 residues. V lost 0 bases to trimming and J lost 1 base, with 8 bases between them. Germline loops: CDR1 MNHEY, CDR2 SVGAGI. CDR3 protein: CASSYSDRGTDTQYF. The CDR3 DNA sequence: TGTGCCAGCAGTTACTCCGACCGGGGCACAGATACGCAGTATTTT.

This clone was seen a few times. The chain combines TRBV10-3 with TRBJ2-7, with D possibly being TRBD2 (6 bases). CDR3 size: 16 residues. Between the trimmed V and J ends, which lost 5 bases and 6 bases, there was a span of 23 bases. Germline-derived CDR1 and CDR2 are ENHRY and SYGVKD. In nucleotides, the CDR3 is TGTGCCATCAGTAAGGAGACTAGGGGCCGGAGCGGCGAGCAGTACTTC. Translated: CAISKETRGRSGEQYF.

V is TRBV18 and J is TRBJ2-2; 7 bases agree with TRBD1. Trimming removed 3 bases from V and 6 bases from J; junction bases left unmatched: 4. This CDR3 region has 14 residues. Germline values: CDR1 KGHSH, CDR2 LQKENI. DNA for the CDR3: TGTGCCAGCTCACCGGGACAGTTAGCCGGGGAGCTGTTTTTT. Amino acids: CASSPGQLAGELFF.

The chain joins TRBV7-8 to TRBJ2-5; TRBD2 agrees at 10 bases. CDR1 SGHVS and CDR2 FQNEAQ come from the germline V gene. The CDR3 is made up of 16 amino acids. Unmatched junction bases numbered 4, after V lost 2 bases and J lost 1 base. CDR3 loop: CASSLYSGGFQETQYF. The CDR3 DNA is TGTGCCAGCAGCTTATATAGCGGGGGGTTCCAAGAGACCCAGTACTTC.

The chain is built from TRBV30 and TRBJ1-4, with D uncertain. This CDR3 comprises 14 residues. Trimming took 5 bases from V and 1 from J, leaving 11 bases between them. Germline CDR1 and CDR2: GTSNPN and SVGIG (reference sequence). CDR3 bases: TGTGCCTGGGGACCGGGGAGAACTAATGAAAAACTGTTTTTT. Translated, it gives CAWGPGRTNEKLFF.

This clone showed up just a few times. The chain uses TRBV4-1 and TRBJ1-3, with TRBD1 identical over 7 bases. V was clipped by 4 bases and J by 1 base; unmatched bases: 4. Germline lookup yields CDR1 MGHRA and CDR2 YSYEKL. The CDR3 spans 15 residues. The CDR3 nucleotides read TGCGCCAGCAGCCGCATGACAGGGTCTGGAAACACCATATATTTT. It yields the protein CASSRMTGSGNTIYF.

The chain employs TRBV11-1 and TRBJ2-7; 8 positions match TRBD1. The CDR3 sequence is 14 residues long. Looked up from germline, CDR1 is SGHAT and CDR2 is FQDESV (reference sequence). The V and J ends lost 6 bases and 0 bases, in that order; junction bases with no gene match: 4. Written as DNA, the CDR3 is TGTGCCAGCAGTTACACAGGGGGCTCCTACGAGCAGTACTTC. This sequence encodes CASSYTGGSYEQYF.

The rearrangement links TRBV11-1 to TRBJ2-7, with 12 bases lining up with TRBD2. Losses at the gene ends were 3 bases for V and 0 bases for J; bases not matched to a gene: 6. Germline-derived CDR1 and CDR2 are SGHAT and FQDESV (reference sequence). CDR3 length: 17 residues. CDR3 nucleotide sequence: TGTGCCAGCAGCTTCCCTAGCGGGGGGGTAAGCTCCTACGAGCAGTACTTC. This translates into CASSFPSGGVSSYEQYF.

The genes are TRBV7-8 and TRBJ1-1; 8 bases fit TRBD1. Germline V gene lookup returns CDR1 SGHVS and CDR2 FQNEAQ. The V segment lost 2 bases and the J segment 10 bases; nucleotides outside the gene matches: 3. The CDR3 is made up of 12 amino acids. This CDR3 is CASSLITGGAFF. In nucleotides, the CDR3 is TGTGCCAGCAGCTTAATAACAGGGGGAGCTTTCTTT. The variable domain in full, with the rest retrieved from reference TRBV7-8 and TRBJ1-1, is GAGVSQSPRYKVAKRGQDVALRCDPISGHVSLFWYQQALGQGPEFLTYFQNEAQLDKSGLPSDRFFAERPEGSVSTLKIQRTQQEDSAVYLCASSLITGGAFFGQGTRLTVV.

The chain couples TRBV6-6 to TRBJ2-1; the D gene is possibly TRBD2 (6 bases). The V end lost 5 bases, the J end lost 1 base, and 12 bases lay between the germline ends. This CDR3 region has 15 residues. Germline V gene sequence: CDR1 MNHNY, CDR2 SVGAGI (reference sequence). The CDR3 loop reads CASSPLGLSYNEQFF. CDR3 coding DNA: TGTGCCAGCAGTCCCCTGGGACTTTCCTACAATGAGCAGTTCTTC.

The CDR3 DNA reads TGTGCCAGCAGCCCCTTTCCGGGACAGCCTTACGAGCAGTACTTC. Translated, it gives CASSPFPGQPYEQYF. J is TRBJ2-7 and V is TRBV7-6; the match to TRBD1 covers 7 bases. The CDR3 contains 15 residues. The junction had 11 bases not matched to a gene; V was cut back by 5 bases and J by 4 bases. The germline V gene has CDR1 SGHVS and CDR2 FNYEAQ.

The V gene is TRBV28, the J gene TRBJ2-5, with 7 bases matching TRBD2. Judging by the DNA end, TRBJ2-7 fits better; the J call may be wrong. CDR1 and CDR2 (germline): MDHEN, SYDVKM. CDR3 length equals 16 residues. CDR3 in DNA: TGTGCCAGCAGCTGGGGTGGGGGGGGAAGCTCCTACGAGCAGTACTTC. Its protein is CASSWGGGGSSYEQYF.

J is TRBJ2-7 and V is TRBV5-6; 7 nucleotides agree with TRBD2. After removal of 4 bases from V and 2 bases from J, the junction contained 6 bases not matched to a gene. CDR1 SGHDT and CDR2 YYEEEE come from the germline V gene. This CDR3 is built from 14 residues. CDR3 DNA sequence: TGTGCCAGCAGCCTCCGACTAGCTGCCTACGAGCAGTACTTC. This encodes CASSLRLAAYEQYF.

The rearrangement joins TRBV28 to TRBJ2-6; D uncertain. This CDR3 spans 13 amino acids. Germline CDR1 reads MDHEN; CDR2 reads SYDVKM. The ends were cut back, 4 bases at V and 4 bases at J, with 5 bases in the middle. Written as DNA, the CDR3 is TGTGCCAGCAGTTCCCCAGGGGCCAACGTCCTGACTTTC. This codes for CASSSPGANVLTF.

This sequence joins TRBV30 and TRBJ1-1; the match to TRBD1 covers 7 bases. The V gene end was trimmed by 4 bases and the J gene end by 12 bases; junction bases not matched to a gene: 11. This CDR3 is built from 12 residues. CDR1 and CDR2 (germline): GTSNPN, SVGIG (reference sequence). The CDR3 protein is CAWKEGARFTFF. In DNA, the CDR3 is TGTGCCTGGAAAGAGGGGGCGCGTTTCACTTTCTTT. Full variable domain (rest looked up from reference TRBV30 and TRBJ1-1): SQTIHQWPATLVQPVGSPLSLECTVEGTSNPNLYWYRQAAGRGLQLLFYSVGIGQISSEVPQNLSASRPQDRQFILSSKKLLLSDSGFYLCAWKEGARFTFFGQGTRLTVV.

The chain combines TRBV7-9 with TRBJ1-4, with D uncertain. The CDR3 contains 15 residues. The V end was cut by 3 bases, the J end by 0 bases, with 8 bases between. Germline V gene lookup returns CDR1 SEHNR and CDR2 FQNEAQ (reference sequence). The CDR3 bases are TGTGCCAGCAGCTTTTCAATTGCAACTAATGAAAAACTGTTTTTT. This sequence encodes CASSFSIATNEKLFF.

V gene TRBV1 combines with J gene TRBJ2-3; the table names TRBD2, a call not compared with the DNA. TRBV1 is a pseudogene locus. The CDR3 runs to 16 residues. The CDR3 DNA reads as TGCACCAGCAGTATATGTTTAGAGCCGGGTAGTGACACGCAGTATTTT. Translation gives CTSSICLEPGSDTQYF.

V usage is TRBV4-2 and J usage is TRBJ1-5; TRBD1 agrees at 8 bases. CDR1 LGHNA and CDR2 YNFKEQ come from the germline V gene. This CDR3 is 15 amino acids long. Trimming at V came to 1 base and at J to 7 bases, leaving 6 bases not matched to a gene. The CDR3 reads CASSQGGGTGQPQHF. As DNA, the CDR3 is TGTGCCAGCAGCCAAGGAGGAGGGACAGGCCAGCCCCAGCATTTT.

The chain links TRBV7-9 to TRBJ2-7, with TRBD1 matching 7 bases. J gave up 4 bases and V 1 base, and 13 bases lay outside the gene matches. The CDR3 consists of 17 residues. Germline values: CDR1 SEHNR, CDR2 FQNEAQ (reference sequence). The CDR3 here is CASSLGGGGPTPYEQYF. DNA of the CDR3: TGTGCCAGCAGCTTAGGAGGGGGCGGGCCGACCCCTTACGAGCAGTACTTC.

The J gene is TRBJ1-6, the V gene TRBV18; 8 nucleotides agree with TRBD1. Losses at the gene ends were 3 bases for V and 7 bases for J; bases not matched to a gene: 8. The CDR3 is 16 amino acids. Per germline, CDR1 KGHSH and CDR2 LQKENI. CDR3 in amino acids: CASSPIRTGNNSPLHF. In DNA form, the CDR3 reads TGTGCCAGCTCACCCATCCGGACAGGGAACAATTCACCCCTCCACTTT.

V and J are TRBV11-2 and TRBJ1-2; 8 positions match TRBD1. Trimming cost V 5 bases and J 7 bases; bases outside gene matches: 6. This CDR3 comprises 13 residues. Germline V lookup: CDR1 SGHAT, CDR2 FQNNGV. CDR3 sequence: CASSLGTGSGYTF. The CDR3 DNA reads TGTGCCAGCAGCCTAGGGACAGGTAGTGGCTACACCTTC.

V and J are TRBV28 and TRBJ2-2; D possibly corresponds to TRBD2 (6 bases). V shed 6 bases and J shed 5 bases, with 19 bases lying between them. The germline gives CDR1 MDHEN, CDR2 SYDVKM. The CDR3 sequence is 16 residues long. Here the CDR3 reads CASSRIIGGNTGELFF. Here the CDR3 DNA reads TGTGCCAGCAGCCGAATTATAGGAGGGAATACCGGGGAGCTGTTTTTT.

The V call is TRBV7-8, the J call TRBJ1-2; 10 positions match TRBD1. Germline lookup yields CDR1 SGHVS and CDR2 FQNEAQ. This CDR3 has 15 amino acids. V shed 5 bases, J shed 4 bases, and the junction held 7 bases outside the gene matches. Written as DNA, the CDR3 is TGTGCCAGCAGCGACCGGGACAGGGGCCTCTATGGCTACACCTTC. Protein: CASSDRDRGLYGYTF.

CDR3 residues: CASTRAGRERFDEQFF. The CDR3 DNA is TGTGCCAGCACTAGAGCCGGCAGGGAAAGATTCGATGAGCAGTTCTTC. The chain uses TRBV6-6 and TRBJ2-1; D may be TRBD1 (5 bases). V was trimmed by 7 bases and J by 8 bases, leaving 24 bases between them. The CDR3 is made up of 16 amino acids. The germline gives CDR1 MNHNY, CDR2 SVGAGI (reference sequence).